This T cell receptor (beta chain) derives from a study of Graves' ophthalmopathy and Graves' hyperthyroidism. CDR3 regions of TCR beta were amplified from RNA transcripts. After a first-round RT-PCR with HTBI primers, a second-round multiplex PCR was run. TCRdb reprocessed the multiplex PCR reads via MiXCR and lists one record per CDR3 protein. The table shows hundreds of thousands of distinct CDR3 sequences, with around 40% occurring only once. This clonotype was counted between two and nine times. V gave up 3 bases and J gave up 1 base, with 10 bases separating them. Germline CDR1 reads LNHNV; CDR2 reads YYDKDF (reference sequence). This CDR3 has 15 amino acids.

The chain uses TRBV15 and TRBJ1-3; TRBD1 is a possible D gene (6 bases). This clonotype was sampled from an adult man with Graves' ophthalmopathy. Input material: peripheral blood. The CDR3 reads CATSRDSFSGNTIYF. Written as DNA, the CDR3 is TGTGCCACCAGCAGGGACAGTTTTTCTGGAAACACCATATATTTT.